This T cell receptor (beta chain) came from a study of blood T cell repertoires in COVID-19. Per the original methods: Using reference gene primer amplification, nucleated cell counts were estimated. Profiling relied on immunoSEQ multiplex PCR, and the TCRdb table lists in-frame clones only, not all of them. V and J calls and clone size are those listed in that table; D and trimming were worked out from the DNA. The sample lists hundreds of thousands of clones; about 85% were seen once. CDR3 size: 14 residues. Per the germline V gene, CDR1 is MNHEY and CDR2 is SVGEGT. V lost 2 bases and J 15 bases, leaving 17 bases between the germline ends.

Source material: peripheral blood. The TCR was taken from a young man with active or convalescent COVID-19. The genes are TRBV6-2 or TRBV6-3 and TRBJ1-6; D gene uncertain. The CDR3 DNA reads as TGTGCCAGCAGTTACCGAGAGCGGCCTGTGATCCTCCACTTT. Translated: CASSYRERPVILHF.